This T cell receptor beta chain was captured in a study of shared clonotypes between healthy human individuals. The V gene lost 5 bases and the J gene lost 0 bases, with 28 bases spanning the gap. CDR1 and CDR2 from the germline V gene are MDHEN and SYDVKM. The CDR3 length is 20 residues. Naive CD8 cells lacked CD45RO, underwent positive selection for CCR7 and left out terminally differentiated effector memory CD45RA+ cells. The donors, healthy adults who were HIV-negative, had experienced no recent acute infections or vaccinations. Study conclusions and caveats: Among the subsets, naive ones generally showed larger estimated richness than memory ones. An effect of sequencing depth on clonotype sharing among donors was expected.

Regarding this clone: The antigen is not known.

It was 200 ng DNA, about 30,000 T cell genomes, that sorted-subset replicate PCRs used. The assay was immunoSEQ multiplex PCR, and TCRdb's table has in-frame clones only and misses some. The data hold some 2.1 million clones, with approximately 95% observed a single time. The clonotype was recovered from a man aged 18 to 29 in good health. The chain carries TRBV28 and TRBJ1-1, with D perhaps TRBD1 (5 bases). Sequenced sample: naive CD8+ T cells sorted from blood. The CDR3 bases are TGTGCCAGCAGTGTACTCGGCCTGGGCAGGGAGGACAAAATGAACACTGAAGCTTTCTTT. Amino acid sequence: CASSVLGLGREDKMNTEAFF.